This TCR beta chain emerged from a study of response to subunit inactivated influenza vaccine. Study conclusions and caveats: Authors suggested seasonal influenza vaccinations each recruit few new T cells.

Trimming took 5 bases from V and 7 from J, leaving 24 bases between them. Germline assignment: CDR1 KGHSH and CDR2 LQKENI. This CDR3 is built from 17 residues. Via MiXCR, TCRdb re-called the RT-PCR reads, giving one row per CDR3 protein. The sample lists about 500,000 distinct CDR3 sequences; 16% were seen once. This clonotype was detected a few times. Its cognate antigen is unknown. This clonotype originated in a man between 50 and 69 years old who received an inactivated influenza vaccine. The sequenced sample was CD4+ T cells sorted from PBMCs, obtained about 24 months after vaccination. The chain links TRBV18 to TRBJ2-1, with D perhaps assigned TRBD1 or TRBD2 (5 bases each). CDR3 bases: TGTGCCAGCTCAAAACCCGAAAACCCGGGACGAACAAATGAGCAGTTCTTC. It encodes CASSKPENPGRTNEQFF.